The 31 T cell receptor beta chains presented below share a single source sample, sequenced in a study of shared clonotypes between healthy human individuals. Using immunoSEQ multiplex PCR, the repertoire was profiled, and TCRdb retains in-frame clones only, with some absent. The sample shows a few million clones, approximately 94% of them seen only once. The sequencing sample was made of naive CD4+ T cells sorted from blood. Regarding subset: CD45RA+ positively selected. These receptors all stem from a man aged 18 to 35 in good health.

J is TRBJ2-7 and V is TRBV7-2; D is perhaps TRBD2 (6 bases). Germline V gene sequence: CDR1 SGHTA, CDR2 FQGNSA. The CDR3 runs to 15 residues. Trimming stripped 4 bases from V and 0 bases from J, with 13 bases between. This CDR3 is CASSSQVGGSYEQYF. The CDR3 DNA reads TGTGCCAGCAGCTCGCAGGTGGGGGGCTCCTACGAGCAGTACTTC.

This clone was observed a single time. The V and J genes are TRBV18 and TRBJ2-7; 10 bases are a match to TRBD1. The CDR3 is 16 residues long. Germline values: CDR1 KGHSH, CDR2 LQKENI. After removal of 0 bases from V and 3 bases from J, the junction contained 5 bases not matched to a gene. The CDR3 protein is CASSPPIGQGDYEQYF. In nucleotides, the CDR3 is TGTGCCAGCTCACCACCGATTGGACAGGGGGACTACGAGCAGTACTTC. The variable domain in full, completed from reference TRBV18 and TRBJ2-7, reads NAGVMQNPRHLVRRRGQEARLRCSPMKGHSHVYWYRQLPEEGLKFMVYLQKENIIDESGMPKERFSAEFPKEGPSILRIQQVVRGDSAAYFCASSPPIGQGDYEQYFGPGTRLTVT.

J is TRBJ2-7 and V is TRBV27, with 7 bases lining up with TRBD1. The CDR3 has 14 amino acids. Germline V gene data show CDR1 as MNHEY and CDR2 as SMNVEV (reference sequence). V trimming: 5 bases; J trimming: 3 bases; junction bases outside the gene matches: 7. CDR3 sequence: CASSRGGPSYEQYF. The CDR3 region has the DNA TGTGCCAGCAGTAGAGGGGGCCCGAGCTACGAGCAGTACTTC.

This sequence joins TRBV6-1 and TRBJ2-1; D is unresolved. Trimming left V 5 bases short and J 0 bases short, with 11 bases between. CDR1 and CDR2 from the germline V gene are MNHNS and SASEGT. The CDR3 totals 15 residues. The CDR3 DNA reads TGTGCCAGCAGTATAGGACCTTACTCCTACAATGAGCAGTTCTTC. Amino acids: CASSIGPYSYNEQFF.

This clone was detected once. DNA of the CDR3: TGTGCCAGCAGCTTAGACGCGGCCAAAAACATTCAGTACTTC. Its protein product is CASSLDAAKNIQYF. The chain carries TRBV11-1 and TRBJ2-4; no clear D. This CDR3 is built from 14 residues. In germline, CDR1 is SGHAT, CDR2 FQDESV (reference sequence). V lost 1 base and J lost 1, with 5 bases in between.

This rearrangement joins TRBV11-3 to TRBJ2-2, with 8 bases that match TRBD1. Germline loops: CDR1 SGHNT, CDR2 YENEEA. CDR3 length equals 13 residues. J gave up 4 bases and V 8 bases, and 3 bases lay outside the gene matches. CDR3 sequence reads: CASGQGFTGELFF. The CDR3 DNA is TGTGCCAGCGGACAGGGCTTCACCGGGGAGCTGTTTTTT. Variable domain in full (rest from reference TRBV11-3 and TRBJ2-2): EAGVVQSPRYKIIEKKQPVAFWCNPISGHNTLYWYLQNLGQGPELLIRYENEEAVDDSQLPKDRFSAERLKGVDSTLKIQPAELGDSAVYLCASGQGFTGELFFGEGSRLTVL.

CDR3 sequence reads: CASSRRQGIETQYF. DNA of the CDR3: TGCGCCAGCAGCAGACGACAGGGCATTGAGACCCAGTACTTC. This chain connects TRBV5-1 to TRBJ2-5, with 7 nucleotides matching TRBD1. The ends lost 4 bases at V and 5 bases at J; junction bases unmatched: 8. Germline lookup yields CDR1 SGHRS and CDR2 YFSETQ. The CDR3 is 14 residues long.

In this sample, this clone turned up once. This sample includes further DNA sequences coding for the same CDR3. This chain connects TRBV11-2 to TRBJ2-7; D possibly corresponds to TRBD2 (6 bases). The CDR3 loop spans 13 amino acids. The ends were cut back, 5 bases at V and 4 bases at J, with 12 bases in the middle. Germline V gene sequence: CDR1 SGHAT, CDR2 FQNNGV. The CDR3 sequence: CASSLEGLYEQYF. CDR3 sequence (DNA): TGTGCCAGCAGCCTCGAGGGACTTTACGAGCAGTACTTC.

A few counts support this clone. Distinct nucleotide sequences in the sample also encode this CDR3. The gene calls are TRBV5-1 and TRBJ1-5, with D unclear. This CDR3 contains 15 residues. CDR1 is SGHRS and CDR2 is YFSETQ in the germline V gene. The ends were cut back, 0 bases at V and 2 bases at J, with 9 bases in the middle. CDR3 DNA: TGCGCCAGCAGCTTGGAAGGGCAGGGCAATCAGCCCCAGCATTTT. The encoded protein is CASSLEGQGNQPQHF.

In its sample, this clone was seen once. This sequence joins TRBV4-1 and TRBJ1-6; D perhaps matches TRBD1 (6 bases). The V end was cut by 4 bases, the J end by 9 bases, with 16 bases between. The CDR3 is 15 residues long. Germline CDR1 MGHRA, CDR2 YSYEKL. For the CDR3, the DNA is TGCGCCAGCAGCCGTGTACAGGGTATTGGTTCACCCCTCCACTTT. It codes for CASSRVQGIGSPLHF.

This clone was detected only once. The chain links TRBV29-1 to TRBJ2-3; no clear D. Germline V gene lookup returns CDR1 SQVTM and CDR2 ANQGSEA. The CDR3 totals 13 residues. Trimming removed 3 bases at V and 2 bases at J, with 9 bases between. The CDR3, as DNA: TGCAGCGTTGAGTACGGTTCCACAGATACGCAGTATTTT. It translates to CSVEYGSTDTQYF.

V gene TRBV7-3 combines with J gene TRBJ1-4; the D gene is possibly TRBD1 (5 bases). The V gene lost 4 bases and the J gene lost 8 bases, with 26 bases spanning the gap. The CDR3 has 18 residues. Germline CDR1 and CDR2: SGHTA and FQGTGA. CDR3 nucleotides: TGTGCCAGCAGCTCCGCGTTGAATGACAGCCGTCTGCACGAAAAACTGTTTTTT. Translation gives CASSSALNDSRLHEKLFF.

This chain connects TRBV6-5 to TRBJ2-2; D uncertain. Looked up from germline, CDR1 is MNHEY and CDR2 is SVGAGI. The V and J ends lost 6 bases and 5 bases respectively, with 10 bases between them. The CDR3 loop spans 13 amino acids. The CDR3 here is CASSNGPTGELFF. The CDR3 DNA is TGTGCCAGCAGCAACGGGCCTACCGGGGAGCTGTTTTTT.

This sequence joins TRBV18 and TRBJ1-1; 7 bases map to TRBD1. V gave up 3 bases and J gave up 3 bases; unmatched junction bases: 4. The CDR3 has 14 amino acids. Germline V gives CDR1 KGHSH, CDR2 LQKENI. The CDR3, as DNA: TGTGCCAGCTCACCTTGGCAGGGGGACACTGAAGCTTTCTTT. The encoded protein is CASSPWQGDTEAFF.

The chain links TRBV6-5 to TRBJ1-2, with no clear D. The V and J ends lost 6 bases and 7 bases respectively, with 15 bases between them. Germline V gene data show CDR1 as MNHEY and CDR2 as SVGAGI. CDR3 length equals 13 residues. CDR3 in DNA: TGTGCCAGCAGAACCCCGTACGGGTCTGGCTACACCTTC. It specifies CASRTPYGSGYTF.

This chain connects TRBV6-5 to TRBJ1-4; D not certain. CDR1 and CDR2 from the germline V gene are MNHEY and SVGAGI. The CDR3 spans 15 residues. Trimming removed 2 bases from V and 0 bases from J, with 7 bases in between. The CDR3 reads CASSYGVTTNEKLFF. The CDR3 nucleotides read TGTGCCAGCAGTTACGGGGTGACAACTAATGAAAAACTGTTTTTT.

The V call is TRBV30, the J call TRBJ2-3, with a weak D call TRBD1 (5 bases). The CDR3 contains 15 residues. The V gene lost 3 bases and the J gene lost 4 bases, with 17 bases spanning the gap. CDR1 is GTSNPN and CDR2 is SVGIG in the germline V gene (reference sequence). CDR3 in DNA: TGTGCCTGGAGCATCCAATCTCAGGGTCCAGATACGCAGTATTTT. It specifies CAWSIQSQGPDTQYF. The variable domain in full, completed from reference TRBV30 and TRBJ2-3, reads SQTIHQWPATLVQPVGSPLSLECTVEGTSNPNLYWYRQAAGRGLQLLFYSVGIGQISSEVPQNLSASRPQDRQFILSSKKLLLSDSGFYLCAWSIQSQGPDTQYFGPGTRLTVL.

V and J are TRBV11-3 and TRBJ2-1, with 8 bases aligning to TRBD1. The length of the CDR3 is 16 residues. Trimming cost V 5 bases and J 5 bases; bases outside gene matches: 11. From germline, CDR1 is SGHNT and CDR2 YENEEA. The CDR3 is CASSTTPGTGNNEQFF. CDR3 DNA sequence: TGTGCCAGCAGCACTACACCCGGGACAGGAAACAATGAGCAGTTCTTC.

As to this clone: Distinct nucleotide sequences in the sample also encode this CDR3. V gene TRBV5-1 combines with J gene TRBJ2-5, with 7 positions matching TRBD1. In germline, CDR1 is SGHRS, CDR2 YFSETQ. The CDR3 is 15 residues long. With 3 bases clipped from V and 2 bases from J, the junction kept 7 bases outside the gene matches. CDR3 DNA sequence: TGCGCCAGCAGCTCACGGACAGGATCTCAAGAGACCCAGTACTTC. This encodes CASSSRTGSQETQYF.

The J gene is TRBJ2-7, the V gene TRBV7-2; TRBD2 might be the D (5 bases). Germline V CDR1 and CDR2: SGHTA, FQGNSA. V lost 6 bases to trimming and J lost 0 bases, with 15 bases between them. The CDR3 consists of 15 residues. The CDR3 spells CASRAGLEPSYEQYF. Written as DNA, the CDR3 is TGTGCCAGCAGGGCCGGACTGGAGCCCTCCTACGAGCAGTACTTC.

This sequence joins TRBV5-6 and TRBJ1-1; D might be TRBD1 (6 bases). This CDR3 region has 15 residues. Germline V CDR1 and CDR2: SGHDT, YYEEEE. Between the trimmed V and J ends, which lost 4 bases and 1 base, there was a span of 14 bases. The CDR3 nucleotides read TGTGCCAGCAGCCAACGGGACACCCAGAACACTGAAGCTTTCTTT. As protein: CASSQRDTQNTEAFF.

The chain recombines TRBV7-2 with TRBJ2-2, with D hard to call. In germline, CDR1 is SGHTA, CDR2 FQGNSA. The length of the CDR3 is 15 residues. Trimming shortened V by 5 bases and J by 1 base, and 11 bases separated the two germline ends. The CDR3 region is CASSPRALNTGELFF. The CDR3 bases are TGTGCCAGCAGCCCGCGAGCCTTGAACACCGGGGAGCTGTTTTTT.

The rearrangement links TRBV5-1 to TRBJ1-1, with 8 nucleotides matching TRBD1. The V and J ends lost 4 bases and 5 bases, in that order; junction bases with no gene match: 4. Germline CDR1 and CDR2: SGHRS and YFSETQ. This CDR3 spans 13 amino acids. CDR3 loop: CASSIRQGTEAFF. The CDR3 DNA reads TGCGCCAGCAGCATAAGACAGGGGACTGAAGCTTTCTTT.

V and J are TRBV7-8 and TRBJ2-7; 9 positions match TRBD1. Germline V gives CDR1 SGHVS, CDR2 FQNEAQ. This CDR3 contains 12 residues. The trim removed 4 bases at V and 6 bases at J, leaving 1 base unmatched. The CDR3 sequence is CASSSTGGEQYF. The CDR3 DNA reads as TGTGCCAGCAGCTCGACAGGGGGCGAGCAGTACTTC.

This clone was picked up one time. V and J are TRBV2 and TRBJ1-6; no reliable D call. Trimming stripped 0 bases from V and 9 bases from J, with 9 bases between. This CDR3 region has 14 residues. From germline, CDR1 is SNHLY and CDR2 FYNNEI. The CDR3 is CASSEAPGGSPLHF. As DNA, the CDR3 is TGTGCCAGCAGTGAAGCACCCGGAGGTTCACCCCTCCACTTT.

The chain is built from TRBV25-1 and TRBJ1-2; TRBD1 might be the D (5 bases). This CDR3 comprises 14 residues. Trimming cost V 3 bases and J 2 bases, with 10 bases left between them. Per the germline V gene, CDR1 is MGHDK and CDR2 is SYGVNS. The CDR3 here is CASSEQGLNYGYTF. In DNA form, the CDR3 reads TGTGCCAGCAGTGAGCAGGGCCTAAACTATGGCTACACCTTC.

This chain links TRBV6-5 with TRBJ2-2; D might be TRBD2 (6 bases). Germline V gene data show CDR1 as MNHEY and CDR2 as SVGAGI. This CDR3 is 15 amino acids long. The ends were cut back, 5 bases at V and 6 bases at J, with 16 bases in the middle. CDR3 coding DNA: TGTGCCAGCAGTCGCAACGGCGGGGATCCCGGGGAGCTGTTTTTT. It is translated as CASSRNGGDPGELFF.

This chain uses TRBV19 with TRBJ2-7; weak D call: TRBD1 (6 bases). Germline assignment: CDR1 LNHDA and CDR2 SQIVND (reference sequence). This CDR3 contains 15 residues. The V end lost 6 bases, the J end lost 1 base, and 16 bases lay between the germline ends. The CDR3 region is CASRSDRSPSYEQYF. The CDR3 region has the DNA TGTGCCAGTAGGAGTGACAGGTCCCCATCCTACGAGCAGTACTTC.

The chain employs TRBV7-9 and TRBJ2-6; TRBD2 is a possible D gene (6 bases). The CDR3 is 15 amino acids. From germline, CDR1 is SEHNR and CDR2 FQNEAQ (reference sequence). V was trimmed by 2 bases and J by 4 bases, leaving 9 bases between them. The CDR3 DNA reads TGTGCCAGCAGCTTAAGGAGGGAAGGGGCCAACGTCCTGACTTTC. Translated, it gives CASSLRREGANVLTF.

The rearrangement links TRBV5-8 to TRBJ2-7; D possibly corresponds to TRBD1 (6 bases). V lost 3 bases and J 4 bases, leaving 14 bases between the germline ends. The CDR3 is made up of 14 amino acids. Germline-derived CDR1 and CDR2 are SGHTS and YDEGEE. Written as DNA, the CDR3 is TGTGCCAGCAGCTACCTCAGACAGGTGTACGAGCAGTACTTC. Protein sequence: CASSYLRQVYEQYF.

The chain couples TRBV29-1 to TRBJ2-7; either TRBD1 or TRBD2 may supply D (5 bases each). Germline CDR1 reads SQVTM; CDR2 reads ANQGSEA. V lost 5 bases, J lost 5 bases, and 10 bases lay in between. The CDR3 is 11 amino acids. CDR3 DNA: TGCAGCGTTAATCTGGGGGACGAGCAGTACTTC. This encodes CSVNLGDEQYF.